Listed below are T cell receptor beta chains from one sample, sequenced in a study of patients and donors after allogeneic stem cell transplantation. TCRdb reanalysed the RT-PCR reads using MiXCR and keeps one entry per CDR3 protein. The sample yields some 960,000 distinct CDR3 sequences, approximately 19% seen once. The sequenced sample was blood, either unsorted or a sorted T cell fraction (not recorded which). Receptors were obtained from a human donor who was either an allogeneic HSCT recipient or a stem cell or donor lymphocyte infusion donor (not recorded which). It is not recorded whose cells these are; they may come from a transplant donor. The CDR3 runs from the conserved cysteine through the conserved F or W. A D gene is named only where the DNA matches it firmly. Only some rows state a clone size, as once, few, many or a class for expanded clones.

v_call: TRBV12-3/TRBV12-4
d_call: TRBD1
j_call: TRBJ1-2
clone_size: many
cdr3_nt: TGTGCCAGCAGAAGGACAGGGGGAGACGGCTACACCTTC
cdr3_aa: CASRRTGGDGYTF

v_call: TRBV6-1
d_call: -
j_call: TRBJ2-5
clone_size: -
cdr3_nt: TGTGCCAGCAGAGATTCGACTAGGCGAGAGACCCAGTACTTC
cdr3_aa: CASRDSTRRETQYF

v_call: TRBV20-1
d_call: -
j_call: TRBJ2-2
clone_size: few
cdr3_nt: TGCAGTGCTAGAGATTTTGAGGGGATCAACACCGGGGAGCTGTTTTTT
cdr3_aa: CSARDFEGINTGELFF

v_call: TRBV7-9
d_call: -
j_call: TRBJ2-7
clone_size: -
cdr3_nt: TGTGCCAGCAGCTTACAGGGGATCGGGTCCTACGAGCAGTACTTC
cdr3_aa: CASSLQGIGSYEQYF

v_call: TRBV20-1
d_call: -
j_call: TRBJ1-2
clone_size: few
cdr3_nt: TGCAGTGCTAGGAACAGGGAATTTTCAACCCATGGCTACACCTTC
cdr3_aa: CSARNREFSTHGYTF

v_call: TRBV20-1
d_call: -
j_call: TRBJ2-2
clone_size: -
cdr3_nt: TGCAGTGCTAGGAATATCCTCGCGAACACCGGGGAGCTGTTTTTT
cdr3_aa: CSARNILANTGELFF

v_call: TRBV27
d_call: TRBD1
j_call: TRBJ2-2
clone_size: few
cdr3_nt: TGTGCCAGCAGTTTACCTGGGACAGCGAACACCGGGGAGCTGTTTTTT
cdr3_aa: CASSLPGTANTGELFF

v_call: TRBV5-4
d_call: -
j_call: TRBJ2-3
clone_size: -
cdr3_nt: TGTGCCAGCAGCTTGGAGAGAGTCAATAGCGCAGATACGCAGTATTTT
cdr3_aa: CASSLERVNSADTQYF

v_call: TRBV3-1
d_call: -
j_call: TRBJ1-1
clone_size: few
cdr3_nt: TGTGCCAGCAGCCACTCCTCGGGCCAGAACACTGAAGCTTTCTTT
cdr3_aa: CASSHSSGQNTEAFF

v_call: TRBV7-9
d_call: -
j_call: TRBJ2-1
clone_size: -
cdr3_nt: TGTGCCAGCAGTAACTCCGGGACATCCGTCTACAATGAGCAGTTCTTC
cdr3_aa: CASSNSGTSVYNEQFF

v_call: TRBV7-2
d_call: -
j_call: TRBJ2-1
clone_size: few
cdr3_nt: TGTGCCAGCAGCTTAGCGGTCCGAGGGGAGTTCTTC
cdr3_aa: CASSLAVRGEFF